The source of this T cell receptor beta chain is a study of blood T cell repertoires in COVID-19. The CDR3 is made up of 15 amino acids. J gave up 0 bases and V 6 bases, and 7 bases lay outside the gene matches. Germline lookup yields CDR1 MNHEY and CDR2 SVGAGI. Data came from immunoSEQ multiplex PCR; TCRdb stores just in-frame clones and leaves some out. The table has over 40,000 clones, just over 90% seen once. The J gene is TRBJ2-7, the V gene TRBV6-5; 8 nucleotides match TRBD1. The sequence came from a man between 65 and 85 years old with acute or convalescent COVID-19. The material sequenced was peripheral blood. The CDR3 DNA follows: TGTGCCAGCAGCGTTACCGGGACAGGCTCCTACGAGCAGTACTTC. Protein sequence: CASSVTGTGSYEQYF.